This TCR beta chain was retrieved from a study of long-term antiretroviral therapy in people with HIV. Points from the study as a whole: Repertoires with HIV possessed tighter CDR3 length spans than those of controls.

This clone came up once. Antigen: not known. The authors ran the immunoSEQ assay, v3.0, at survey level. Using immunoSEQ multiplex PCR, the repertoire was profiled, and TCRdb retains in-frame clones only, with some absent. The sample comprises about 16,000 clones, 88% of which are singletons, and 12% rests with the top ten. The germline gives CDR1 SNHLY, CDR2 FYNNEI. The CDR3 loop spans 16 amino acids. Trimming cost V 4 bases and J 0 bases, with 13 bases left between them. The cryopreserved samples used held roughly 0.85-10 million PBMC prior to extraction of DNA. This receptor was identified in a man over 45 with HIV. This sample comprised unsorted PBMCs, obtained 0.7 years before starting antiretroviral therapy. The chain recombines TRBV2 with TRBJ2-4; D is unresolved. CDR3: CASSGKHRLAKNIQYF. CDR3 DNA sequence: TGTGCCAGCAGTGGTAAACACAGACTAGCCAAAAACATTCAGTACTTC. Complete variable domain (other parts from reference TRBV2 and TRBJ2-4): EPEVTQTPSHQVTQMGQEVILRCVPISNHLYFYWYRQILGQKVEFLVSFYNNEISEKSEIFDDQFSVERPDGSNFTLKIRSTKLEDSAMYFCASSGKHRLAKNIQYFGAGTRLSVL.